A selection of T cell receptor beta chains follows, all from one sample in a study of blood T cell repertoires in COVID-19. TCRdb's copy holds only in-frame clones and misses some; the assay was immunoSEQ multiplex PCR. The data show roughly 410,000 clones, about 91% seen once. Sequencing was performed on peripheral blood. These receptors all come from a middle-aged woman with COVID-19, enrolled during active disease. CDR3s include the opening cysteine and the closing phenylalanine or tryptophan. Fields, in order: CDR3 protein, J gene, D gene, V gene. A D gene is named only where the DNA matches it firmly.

cdr3_aa: CASSQVWGQGANYGYTF; j_call: TRBJ1-2; d_call: TRBD1; v_call: TRBV14
cdr3_aa: CASSYQGETGRNEQYF; j_call: TRBJ2-7; d_call: TRBD1; v_call: TRBV6-7
cdr3_aa: CASSSGQSHGYTF; j_call: TRBJ1-2; d_call: NA; v_call: TRBV7-9
cdr3_aa: CASSTTGLAGAKNIQYF; j_call: TRBJ2-4; d_call: NA; v_call: TRBV28
cdr3_aa: CAWSHHLRDIYEQYF; j_call: TRBJ2-7; d_call: NA; v_call: TRBV30
cdr3_aa: CSASAEETQYF; j_call: TRBJ2-5; d_call: NA; v_call: TRBV20-1
cdr3_aa: CASSLMSEKLFF; j_call: TRBJ1-4; d_call: NA; v_call: TRBV7-2
cdr3_aa: CASSGGTSGTRDTQYF; j_call: TRBJ2-3; d_call: TRBD2; v_call: TRBV5-4
cdr3_aa: CASSQDTLAPIIQETQYF; j_call: TRBJ2-5; d_call: NA; v_call: TRBV3-1/TRBV3-2
cdr3_aa: CASSLSSGESYEQYF; j_call: TRBJ2-7; d_call: NA; v_call: TRBV5-4
cdr3_aa: CASSQVGRGLGTNEKLFF; j_call: TRBJ1-4; d_call: TRBD1; v_call: TRBV4-3
cdr3_aa: CASSLGGDTQYF; j_call: TRBJ2-3; d_call: NA; v_call: TRBV12-3/TRBV12-4
cdr3_aa: CASSLDRETGELFF; j_call: TRBJ2-2; d_call: NA; v_call: TRBV7-9
cdr3_aa: CASSLDTYEQYF; j_call: TRBJ2-7; d_call: NA; v_call: TRBV7-2
cdr3_aa: CASSPTSPASPDEQYF; j_call: TRBJ2-7; d_call: NA; v_call: TRBV18
cdr3_aa: CASSEVGGNTEAFF; j_call: TRBJ1-1; d_call: NA; v_call: TRBV6-1
cdr3_aa: CASSLQRESSGANVLTF; j_call: TRBJ2-6; d_call: TRBD2; v_call: TRBV7-2
cdr3_aa: CASSLELAGVLDTQYF; j_call: TRBJ2-3; d_call: TRBD2; v_call: TRBV7-9
cdr3_aa: CASRDFGGAKNIQYF; j_call: TRBJ2-4; d_call: NA; v_call: TRBV28
cdr3_aa: CASSIGTSAGSYNEQFF; j_call: TRBJ2-1; d_call: TRBD2; v_call: TRBV19
cdr3_aa: CASRIGQGNTEAFF; j_call: TRBJ1-1; d_call: TRBD1; v_call: TRBV2
cdr3_aa: CASRIDSGTGLVSEAFF; j_call: TRBJ1-1; d_call: NA; v_call: TRBV12-2
cdr3_aa: CASSVTGANTGELFF; j_call: TRBJ2-2; d_call: TRBD1; v_call: TRBV11-2
cdr3_aa: CASSPRGQGLFSPLHF; j_call: TRBJ1-6; d_call: TRBD1; v_call: TRBV3-1/TRBV3-2
cdr3_aa: CAWNQGQLLTF; j_call: TRBJ1-2; d_call: NA; v_call: TRBV30
cdr3_aa: CASSSQGTVTEAFF; j_call: TRBJ1-1; d_call: NA; v_call: TRBV7-3
cdr3_aa: CASRSTGLAGGRSYEQYF; j_call: TRBJ2-7; d_call: TRBD2; v_call: TRBV28
cdr3_aa: CASSLDLTGRGEKLFF; j_call: TRBJ1-4; d_call: NA; v_call: TRBV11-3
cdr3_aa: CASSQGVAGHKDTQYF; j_call: TRBJ2-3; d_call: TRBD2; v_call: TRBV6-1
cdr3_aa: CASSSDQRLAAYEQYF; j_call: TRBJ2-7; d_call: TRBD2; v_call: TRBV11-2
cdr3_aa: CASSLVTSSNTEAFF; j_call: TRBJ1-1; d_call: NA; v_call: TRBV5-4
cdr3_aa: CASSFLAGVKGQETQYF; j_call: TRBJ2-5; d_call: TRBD2; v_call: TRBV27
cdr3_aa: CASALDPARGETQYF; j_call: TRBJ2-5; d_call: NA; v_call: TRBV12-5